Sequencing of this TCR beta chain was carried out in a study of Graves' ophthalmopathy and Graves' hyperthyroidism. For repertoire sequencing, the TCR beta CDR3 regions were amplified from RNA transcripts. First-round RT-PCR employed HTBI primers, with a second-round multiplex PCR after it. Each CDR3 protein is one row after TCRdb ran MiXCR on the multiplex PCR reads. In the table there are 40,000 to 50,000 distinct CDR3 sequences, less than 65% of which are singletons. The V gene's germline CDR1 is WNHNN and CDR2 SYGVQD (reference sequence). The CDR3 has 14 residues. V was clipped by 6 bases and J by 0 bases; unmatched bases: 5.

The specimen sequenced was peripheral blood. The receptor was derived from an adult man with Graves' ophthalmopathy. The rearrangement uses TRBV10-1 and TRBJ2-7; TRBD1 agrees at 7 bases. This chain's CDR3 is CASSLDRSSYEQYF. CDR3 in DNA: TGCGCCAGCAGCCTGGACAGGAGCTCCTACGAGCAGTACTTC.